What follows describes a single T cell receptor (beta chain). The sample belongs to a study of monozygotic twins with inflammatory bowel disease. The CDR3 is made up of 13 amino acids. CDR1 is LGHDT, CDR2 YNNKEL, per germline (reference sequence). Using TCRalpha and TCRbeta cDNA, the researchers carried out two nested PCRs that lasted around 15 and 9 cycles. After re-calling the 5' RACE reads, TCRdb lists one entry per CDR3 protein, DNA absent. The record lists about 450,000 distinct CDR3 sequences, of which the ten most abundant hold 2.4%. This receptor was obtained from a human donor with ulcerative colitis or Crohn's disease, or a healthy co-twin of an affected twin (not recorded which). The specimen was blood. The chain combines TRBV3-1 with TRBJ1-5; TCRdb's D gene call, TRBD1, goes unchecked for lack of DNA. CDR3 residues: CASSPDRDQPQHF.